The entry below describes one TCR beta chain. Its cognate antigen has yet to be identified. No per-base quality is available; no much larger clone lies one base away. From the cysteine through the phenylalanine, the CDR3 covers 14 amino acids. Only the CDR3 DNA stays, 42 bases, in frame from base 1. Trimming leaves V shorter by 4 bases and J shorter by 1 base, with the junction holding 1 base beyond the gene matches. CDR1 and CDR2 are drawn from the germline V gene: MDHEN, SYDVKM. Whole blood was collected in K2EDTA tubes by collaborating institutions according to the institutions' own protocols. For TCRbeta analysis, collaborator samples were shipped as frozen whole blood, as isolated PBMCs, or as DNA extracted from either sample type. The data originate from a study of blood T cell repertoires in COVID-19 (dated by TCRdb to about 2020). The study in broad terms: Collaborator samples came from the United States, Italy and Spain and covered acute and convalescent phases of COVID-19. The prospective study material was composed of cDNA or gDNA derived from T cells, B-cell-depleted T cells, or PBMCs. Deeply sampled blood TCRbeta repertoires from subjects exposed to, actively infected with, or recovered from COVID-19 were included in the dataset. The repertoires were made available in a free public database intended to serve as a resource for research on the immune response to SARS-CoV-2. Samples were obtained from the ongoing ImmuneRACE study (first 160 participants) and from some 1,200 subjects provided by 6 global collaborators. Nearly every sample came with metadata listing a de-identified subject ID, COVID-19 status, age in years and sex. HLA class I and class II types, where available, came from metadata supplied by the sample provider rather than from assay-based typing. Broad study findings and their caveats: The amount of clinical and demographic metadata varied by source and participant and was provided uncurated.

The immunoSEQ Assay, a bias-controlled multiplex PCR, was used to amplify TCRbeta CDR3 regions from genomic DNA. On the study's bioinformatics: The number of nucleated cells in each sample was estimated from the amplification of reference gene primers within the assay. Sequence reads were collapsed and filtered to measure the absolute abundance of every unique TCRbeta CDR3 rearrangement. Productive Simpson clonality was computed per sample as the square root of Simpson's diversity index over productive rearrangements. In its TCRdb copy, this immuneACCESS table keeps in-frame sequences only and misses some clones. Where compared with another copy, unresolved V genes explain less than half of these, and the others have no known cause. V, J and clone size are those of that table, while D and trimming were read from the DNA. Recorded for this sample are about 110,000 clones; 85% to 90% of them occurred a single time. Of the sample, around 1.1% is held by the ten largest clones.

The receptor comes from a human donor in a cohort sampled during active COVID-19. This chain joins TRBV28 to TRBJ1-1; a stretch of 9 junction bases matches TRBD1. Sequenced sample: peripheral blood. The CDR3 protein: CASSWTGANTEAFF. The sequenced DNA: TGTGCCAGCAGTTGGACAGGGGCGAACACTGAAGCTTTCTTT. With the rest looked up from the reference TRBV28 and TRBJ1-1 genes rather than sequenced, the full variable domain is DVKVTQSSRYLVKRTGEKVFLECVQDMDHENMFWYRQDPGLGLRLIYFSYDVKMKEKGDIPEGYSVSREKKERFSLILESASTNQTSMYLCASSWTGANTEAFFGQGTRLTVV.